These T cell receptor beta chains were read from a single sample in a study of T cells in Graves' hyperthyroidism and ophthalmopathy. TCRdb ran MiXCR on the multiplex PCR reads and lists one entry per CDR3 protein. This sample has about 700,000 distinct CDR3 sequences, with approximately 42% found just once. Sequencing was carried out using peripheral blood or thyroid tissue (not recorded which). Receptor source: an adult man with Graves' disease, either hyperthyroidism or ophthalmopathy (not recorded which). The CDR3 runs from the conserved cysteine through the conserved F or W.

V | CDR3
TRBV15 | CATSISDRRDHEQYF
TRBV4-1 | CASSQGLGGYTF
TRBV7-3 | CASSPRGGANTGELFF
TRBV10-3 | CAIRKPGQGVYEQYF
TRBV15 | CATSRPAATGGYTF
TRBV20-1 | CSARVGTGDTEAFF
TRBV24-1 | CATRVGQPNYGYTF
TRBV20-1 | CSASSSSGRASREQYF
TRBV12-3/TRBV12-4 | CASSLWTAGNTIYF
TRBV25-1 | CASSATGEQPQHF
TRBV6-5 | CASSYVGRGETQYF
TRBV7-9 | CASSLSGAGNSPLHF
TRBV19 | CASSLPPIGGRGTEAFF
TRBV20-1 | CSATSSGIASYEQYF
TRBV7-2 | CASSPTGVEGYTF
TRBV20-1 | CSASPDRDNQPQHF
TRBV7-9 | CASSPQGRGYTF